The entry that follows covers one TCR beta chain sequence. This entry belongs to a study of blood T cell repertoires in COVID-19. The CDR3 is 13 residues long. Looked up from germline, CDR1 is SGHNT and CDR2 is YENEEA. After removal of 6 bases from V and 10 bases from J, the junction contained 6 bases not matched to a gene. In the original analysis: Amplification of reference gene primers was used by the study to estimate nucleated cell counts. Using immunoSEQ multiplex PCR, the repertoire was profiled, and TCRdb retains in-frame clones only, with some absent. That table is the source of V, J and clone size, and D and trimming were worked out from the DNA. The sample carries a few hundred thousand clones, around 89% recorded once. Individuals aged about 18 to 100 years were recruited from 20 to 25 US areas. Categorization into cohorts depended on clinical history that participants reported.

Sequencing was done on a sample of PBMCs or T cells enriched from blood (not recorded which). The chain has TRBV11-3 and TRBJ1-6; 7 bases fit TRBD1. The TCR originated in a woman in her 40s who had recovered from COVID-19. The CDR3 DNA sequence: TGTGCCAGCAGTACAGGGGAGCGGTCACCCCTCCACTTT. Encoded protein: CASSTGERSPLHF.